These 32 T cell receptor beta chains originate from one sample sequenced in a study of T cells in Graves' hyperthyroidism and ophthalmopathy. It was RNA transcripts that yielded the amplified TCR beta CDR3 regions. First-round RT-PCR of the TCR CDR3 relied on the HTBI primer set. TCRdb fed the multiplex PCR reads into MiXCR, producing one record per CDR3 protein. Found here are just under 750,000 distinct CDR3 sequences, 35% of them singletons; the top ten hold about a third. Sequenced: blood. These receptors were obtained from a woman between 35 and 50 years old with Graves' hyperthyroidism.

The gene calls are TRBV30 and TRBJ2-5; possible D gene TRBD1, 6 bases. Germline lookup yields CDR1 GTSNPN and CDR2 SVGIG (reference sequence). This CDR3 is 12 amino acids long. The CDR3 DNA is TGTGTCGGGAAACAGGGCGTGGAGACCCAGTACTTC. It encodes CVGKQGVETQYF.

Many counts were recorded for this clonotype. This chain links TRBV6-6 with TRBJ1-1; TRBD1 is a possible D gene (6 bases). Germline CDR1 is MNHNY and CDR2 is SVGAGI (reference sequence). This CDR3 has 13 residues. Trimming removed 7 bases at V and 5 bases at J, with 14 bases between. CDR3 nucleotide sequence: TGTGCCAGCACGGCGGGGGGGCGAACTGAAGCTTTCTTT. It specifies CASTAGGRTEAFF.

This CDR3 is CASRLPLQGESYEQYF. CDR3 nucleotide sequence: TGTGCCAGCAGGCTCCCACTTCAGGGCGAATCCTACGAGCAGTACTTC. The gene calls are TRBV2 and TRBJ2-7, with a weak D call TRBD1 (5 bases). Trimming pared 6 bases from V and 1 base from J, leaving 19 bases between. Germline loops: CDR1 SNHLY, CDR2 FYNNEI. The CDR3 runs to 16 residues.

V usage is TRBV12-3 or TRBV12-4 and J usage is TRBJ1-1; possible D gene TRBD1, 5 bases. V was cut by 8 bases and J by 6 bases, with 13 bases left in between. The CDR3 has 12 residues. This CDR3 reads CASGPPGSEAFF. CDR3 nucleotide sequence: TGTGCCAGCGGTCCTCCAGGGTCTGAAGCTTTCTTT.

In its sample, this clonotype was seen a few times. The genes are TRBV10-1 and TRBJ1-1; D not certain. V lost 2 bases to trimming and J lost 0 bases, with 10 bases between them. In germline, CDR1 is WNHNN, CDR2 SYGVQD (reference sequence). The CDR3 covers 15 residues. CDR3 nucleotide sequence: TGCGCCAGCAGTGAGGCCGGCGGAATGAACACTGAAGCTTTCTTT. Translating gives CASSEAGGMNTEAFF.

In regard to this clonotype: Being one base from a much bigger clone, this may be a read error. V usage is TRBV6-6 and J usage is TRBJ1-2; D possibly corresponds to TRBD1 (5 bases). Trimming pared 6 bases from V and 7 bases from J, leaving 18 bases between. This CDR3 region has 14 residues. From germline, CDR1 is MNHNY and CDR2 SVGAGI (reference sequence). CDR3 in amino acids: CASSALRGMGGYTF. In DNA form, the CDR3 reads TGTGCCAGCAGCGCATTAAGGGGCATGGGTGGCTACACCTTC.

This clonotype was recorded many times. The gene calls are TRBV10-3 and TRBJ2-5, with TRBD2 identical over 7 bases. Germline assignment: CDR1 ENHRY and CDR2 SYGVKD. The V and J ends lost 6 bases and 5 bases, in that order; junction bases with no gene match: 6. The CDR3 runs to 13 residues. The CDR3 sequence is CAIRGLTAETQYF. The CDR3 DNA reads TGTGCCATCAGGGGACTAACGGCGGAGACCCAGTACTTC.

This clonotype was counted only a few times. The chain employs TRBV5-1 and TRBJ1-1; the match to TRBD1 covers 8 bases. The CDR3 covers 17 residues. CDR1 and CDR2 (germline): SGHRS, YFSETQ. With 4 bases clipped from V and 1 base from J, the junction kept 12 bases outside the gene matches. The DNA for the CDR3 is TGCGCCAGCAGCGGGGGACAGGTCCCAGATTGGAACACTGAAGCTTTCTTT. It codes for CASSGGQVPDWNTEAFF. Using reference TRBV5-1 and TRBJ1-1 for the parts outside the CDR3, the full variable domain is KAGVTQTPRYLIKTRGQQVTLSCSPISGHRSVSWYQQTPGQGLQFLFEYFSETQRNKGNFPGRFSGRQFSNSRSEMNVSTLELGDSALYLCASSGGQVPDWNTEAFFGQGTRLTVV.

CDR3 in DNA: TGTGCCAGCAGCTTAGATCAAAGGCAGCAGTTCTTC. Its translation is CASSLDQRQQFF. The chain joins TRBV11-2 to TRBJ2-1; D not resolved. CDR3 size: 12 residues. V shed 0 bases and J shed 11 bases, with 8 bases lying between them. Per the germline V gene, CDR1 is SGHAT and CDR2 is FQNNGV.

The chain is built from TRBV7-2 and TRBJ2-7; D is possibly TRBD1 (6 bases). Germline assignment: CDR1 SGHTA and CDR2 FQGNSA. CDR3 length equals 15 residues. Trimming stripped 4 bases from V and 3 bases from J, with 16 bases between. The CDR3 here is CASSYRGHGNYEQYF. The CDR3 nucleotides read TGTGCCAGCAGCTACCGGGGACACGGAAACTACGAGCAGTACTTC.

As to this clonotype: A much bigger clone sits one base away, suggesting this may be a read error. The rearrangement links TRBV20-1 to TRBJ1-1; TRBD1 is a possible D gene (6 bases). Looked up from germline, CDR1 is DFQATT and CDR2 is SNEGSKA (reference sequence). This CDR3 is built from 12 residues. The CDR3 reads CSVGQPNTEALF. CDR3 in DNA: TGCAGTGTCGGACAGCCGAACACTGAAGCTCTCTTT.

The rearrangement joins TRBV7-9 to TRBJ1-6, with a weak D call TRBD1 (6 bases). Trimming left V 11 bases short and J 11 bases short, with 25 bases between. Germline CDR1 SEHNR, CDR2 FQNEAQ (reference sequence). The CDR3 runs to 15 residues. The DNA for the CDR3 is TGTGCCGGAGCCTCTAGCGGGGGGGGCAATGCACCCCTCCACTTT. It codes for CAGASSGGGNAPLHF.

In its sample, this clonotype was seen many times. The chain is built from TRBV2 and TRBJ1-2; TRBD1 might be the D (5 bases). This CDR3 spans 15 amino acids. Germline CDR1 reads SNHLY; CDR2 reads FYNNEI. Deletions cut 6 bases from V and 4 bases from J, with 18 bases between. The CDR3 DNA is TGTGCCAGCAGCGGTACCACACAGGATTTCTATGGCTACACCTTC. Translated, it gives CASSGTTQDFYGYTF.

This clonotype was detected once. This chain connects TRBV2 to TRBJ1-2, with 7 bases lining up with TRBD1. Germline V gene lookup returns CDR1 SNHLY and CDR2 FYNNEI. This CDR3 region has 11 residues. The V segment lost 6 bases and the J segment 14 bases; nucleotides outside the gene matches: 9. CDR3 sequence: CASRRDRAATF. The CDR3 nucleotides read TGTGCCAGCAGGAGAGACAGGGCGGCAACCTTC.

This clonotype was seen repeatedly, ten times or more. The chain is built from TRBV15 and TRBJ1-2, with TRBD1 matching over 7 bases. V lost 2 bases to trimming and J lost 8 bases; unmatched junction nucleotides: 17. This CDR3 is 17 amino acids long. Germline V gene lookup returns CDR1 LNHNV and CDR2 YYDKDF (reference sequence). This CDR3 reads CATSRPLGGGASRGYTF. The CDR3, as DNA: TGTGCCACCAGCAGACCCCTGGGAGGGGGCGCAAGTCGCGGCTACACCTTC.

This rearrangement joins TRBV7-9 to TRBJ1-4; D might be TRBD1 (6 bases). Germline CDR1 is SEHNR and CDR2 is FQNEAQ (reference sequence). This CDR3 has 11 amino acids. The V gene lost 6 bases and the J gene lost 13 bases, with 12 bases spanning the gap. The CDR3 DNA reads TGTGCCAGCAGTTCGGGACAAGGACTGTTTTTT. Its translation: CASSSGQGLFF.

A note on this clonotype: The junction departs from the called germline gene at one end, perhaps through a read error. The chain joins TRBV20-1 to TRBJ1-4; D possibly corresponds to TRBD1 (5 bases). CDR3 length: 15 amino acids. The germline gives CDR1 DFQATT, CDR2 SNEGSKA (reference sequence). In DNA, the CDR3 is TGCGGTGCTAGAGATCCGGCAGGGAATAATGAAAAACTGTTTTTT. Translating gives CGARDPAGNNEKLFF.

This rearrangement joins TRBV29-1 to TRBJ1-2; D gene ambiguous. Germline loops: CDR1 SQVTM, CDR2 ANQGSEA. Trimming shortened V by 4 bases and J by 8 bases, and 8 bases separated the two germline ends. This CDR3 is built from 10 residues. In DNA, the CDR3 is TGCAGCGTTGGGGTCGGAGGCTACACCTTC. It yields the protein CSVGVGGYTF. Based on the CDR3 plus reference TRBV29-1 and TRBJ1-2, the full variable domain is SAVISQKPSRDICQRGTSLTIQCQVDSQVTMMFWYRQQPGQSLTLIATANQGSEATYESGFVIDKFPISRPNLTFSTLTVSNMSPEDSSIYLCSVGVGGYTFGSGTRLTVV.

This clonotype has ten or more counts. The V gene is TRBV7-3, the J gene TRBJ1-6; 11 bases align to TRBD1. After removal of 6 bases from V and 10 bases from J, the junction contained 8 bases not matched to a gene. The CDR3 is made up of 15 amino acids. Germline values: CDR1 SGHTA, CDR2 FQGTGA. This CDR3 is CASRFTGTGGSPLHF. Written as DNA, the CDR3 is TGTGCCAGCAGGTTCACCGGGACAGGGGGGTCACCCCTCCACTTT.

This sequence joins TRBV7-2 and TRBJ2-7; 7 bases fit TRBD1. The CDR3 runs to 17 residues. In germline, CDR1 is SGHTA, CDR2 FQGNSA. The J segment lost 0 bases and the V segment lost 5 bases, leaving 13 bases of the junction unmatched. The DNA of the CDR3 is TGTGCCAGCAGCCAACAAACAGGGGATACTAGCTCCTACGAGCAGTACTTC. Translation: CASSQQTGDTSSYEQYF.

This clonotype was counted many times. The chain uses TRBV24-1 and TRBJ2-2, with D possibly matching TRBD2 (5 bases). V dropped 0 bases and J dropped 3 bases, with 10 bases sitting between them. The CDR3 has 16 residues. CDR1 KGHDR and CDR2 SFDVKD come from the germline V gene. DNA of the CDR3: TGTGCCACCAGTGATTTGGGTTCCGGGGACACCGGGGAGCTGTTTTTT. The encoded protein is CATSDLGSGDTGELFF.

This clonotype was seen a handful of times. As DNA, the CDR3 is TGCGCCAGCAGCCAAGGCAGGAGCCAAGAGACCCAGTACTTC. Its translation: CASSQGRSQETQYF. The rearrangement uses TRBV5-1 and TRBJ2-5, with no clear D. Trimming took 4 bases from V and 1 from J, leaving 11 bases between them. This CDR3 is 14 amino acids long. Germline-derived CDR1 and CDR2 are SGHRS and YFSETQ.

Concerning this clonotype: This likely came from a read error, as a far larger clone is one base away. The chain is built from TRBV20-1 and TRBJ1-1; the D is unclear. Trimming took off 3 bases at V and 4 bases at J, with 6 bases between the two ends. CDR1 and CDR2 from the germline V gene are DFQATT and SNEGSKA (reference sequence). The CDR3 is made up of 11 amino acids. For the CDR3, the DNA is TGCAGTGCTAGGCTGAGCACTGAAGCTTTCTTT. This gives the protein CSARLSTEAFF.

As concerns this clonotype: A much larger clone differs from this one at a single base, so this may be a read error. The gene calls are TRBV4-1 and TRBJ1-1; unclear D gene. This CDR3 region has 14 residues. The germline V and J ends were trimmed by 4 bases and 4 bases, with 13 bases remaining between them. Germline V gives CDR1 MGHRA, CDR2 YSYEKL. DNA for the CDR3: TGCGCCAGCAGCCCATATGCGGTGAGCACTGAAGCTTTCTTT. It specifies CASSPYAVSTEAFF.

There are many counts of this clonotype. This chain joins TRBV6-5 and TRBJ2-7; no clear D. V lost 0 bases and J 0 bases, leaving 6 bases between the germline ends. The CDR3 extends over 14 amino acids. The germline V gene encodes CDR1 MNHEY and CDR2 SVGAGI. The CDR3 coding sequence is TGTGCCAGCAGTTACTCGAGGTTCTCCTACGAGCAGTACTTC. It specifies CASSYSRFSYEQYF.

V and J are TRBV7-1 and TRBJ1-2, with 7 bases fitting TRBD1. TRBV7-1 is identified as an open reading frame with a role that is uncertain. V trimming: 3 bases; J trimming: 6 bases; junction bases outside the gene matches: 10. The length of the CDR3 is 15 residues. The CDR3 region is CASSSIWTGTHGYTF. CDR3 bases: TGTGCCAGCAGCTCGATCTGGACAGGCACCCATGGCTACACCTTC.

The table lists this clonotype with a few counts. The J gene is TRBJ1-2, the V gene TRBV12-3 or TRBV12-4, with no clear D. V lost 6 bases, J lost 8 bases, and 16 bases lay in between. The CDR3 is 13 amino acids. CDR3 region: CASRTPTAWGYTF. CDR3 coding DNA: TGTGCCAGCAGGACACCTACCGCCTGGGGCTACACCTTC.

V and J are TRBV5-1 and TRBJ2-7; D possibly corresponds to TRBD2 (6 bases). The J call may be incorrect, as the DNA end agrees better with TRBJ2-1. From germline, CDR1 is SGHRS and CDR2 YFSETQ. This CDR3 is built from 14 residues. Here the CDR3 DNA reads TGCGCCAGCAGCCCCGGAGGAGGGGACAATGAGCAGTTCTTC. This sequence encodes CASSPGGGDNEQFF.

The chain recombines TRBV5-4 with TRBJ2-5, with 7 bases aligning to TRBD1. With V trimmed by 2 bases and J by 9 bases, 4 bases remained unmatched. Germline CDR1 is SGHNT and CDR2 is YYREEE (reference sequence). The CDR3 length is 12 residues. The CDR3 nucleotides read TGTGCCAGCAGCTTAGCGCAGGGGGCCCAGTACTTC. Amino acids: CASSLAQGAQYF.

The V gene is TRBV4-3, the J gene TRBJ1-5; maybe TRBD1 (5 bases). This CDR3 comprises 15 residues. The germline V and J ends were trimmed by 0 bases and 5 bases, with 11 bases remaining between them. Per germline, CDR1 LGHNA and CDR2 YSLEER. The CDR3 region is CASSQDWAGHQPQHF. Written as DNA, the CDR3 is TGCGCCAGCAGCCAAGATTGGGCAGGGCATCAGCCCCAGCATTTT.

The chain uses TRBV2 and TRBJ1-2, with D unresolved. There are 14 residues in the CDR3. V was clipped by 8 bases and J by 4 bases, with 17 bases between them. Germline loops: CDR1 SNHLY, CDR2 FYNNEI. The CDR3 sequence: CASANRQESYGYTF. CDR3 bases: TGTGCCAGCGCCAACCGGCAGGAATCCTATGGCTACACCTTC.

Concerning this clonotype itself: No conserved phenylalanine or tryptophan is present at the end of the CDR3, so a read error is the likely explanation. The V gene is TRBV24-1, the J gene TRBJ2-5, with D unclear. Germline V gene sequence: CDR1 KGHDR, CDR2 SFDVKD. The CDR3 sequence is 14 residues long. V was clipped by 11 bases and J by 1 base, with 16 bases between them. Written as DNA, the CDR3 is TGTGCCAGCAGCTTTCTTCCGGGCCAAGAGACCCAGTACCTC. Protein product: CASSFLPGQETQYL.